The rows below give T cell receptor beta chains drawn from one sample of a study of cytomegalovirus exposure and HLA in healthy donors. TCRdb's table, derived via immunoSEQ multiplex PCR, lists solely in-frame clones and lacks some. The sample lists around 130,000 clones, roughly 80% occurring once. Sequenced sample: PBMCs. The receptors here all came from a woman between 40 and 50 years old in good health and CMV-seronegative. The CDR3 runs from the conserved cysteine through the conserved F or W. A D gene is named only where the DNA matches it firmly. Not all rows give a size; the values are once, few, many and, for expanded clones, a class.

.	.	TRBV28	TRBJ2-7	TGTGCCAGCAGTTTCCCCGAAGGGGCAGGCGAGCAGTACTTC	CASSFPEGAGEQYF
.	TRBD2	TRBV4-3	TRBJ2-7	TGCGCCAGCAGCCAAAACCGACTAGCACCCTACGAGCAGTACTTC	CASSQNRLAPYEQYF
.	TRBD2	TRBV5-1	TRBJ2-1	TGCGCCAGCAGCTCGCTACCGGGGACTAGCGGGGTTAGCTCCTACAATGAGCAGTTCTTC	CASSSLPGTSGVSSYNEQFF
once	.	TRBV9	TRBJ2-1	TGTGCCAGCAGCGTAGGATCCCTGAGCTCCTACAATGAGCAGTTCTTC	CASSVGSLSSYNEQFF
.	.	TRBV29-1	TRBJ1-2	TGCAGCGTGGGGGGGGACTATGGCTACACCTTC	CSVGGDYGYTF
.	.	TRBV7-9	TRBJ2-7	TGTGCCAGCAGCCCGCGACAGGCCGGGCACTACGAGCAGTACTTC	CASSPRQAGHYEQYF
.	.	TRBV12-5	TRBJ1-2	TGTGCTAGTGGTTTGGTACTTGGGGGCGCTAACTATGGCTACACCTTC	CASGLVLGGANYGYTF
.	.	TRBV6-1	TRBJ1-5	TGTGCCAGCATCAGGTCCATCGCGGGCGGACAGCCCCAGCATTTT	CASIRSIAGGQPQHF
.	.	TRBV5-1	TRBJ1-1	TGCGCCAGCAGCTTGGGGACCACGGGGGGCACTGAAGCTTTCTTT	CASSLGTTGGTEAFF
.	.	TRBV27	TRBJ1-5	TGTGCCAGTTCTGAGACTGGGTACAATCAGCCCCAGCATTTT	CASSETGYNQPQHF
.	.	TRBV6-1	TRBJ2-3	TGTGCCAGTAATAGGCAGGGCCGATCAGATACGCAGTATTTT	CASNRQGRSDTQYF
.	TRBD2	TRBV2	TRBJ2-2	TGTGCCAGCATGCCTAGCGGGATTTACGGGGAGCTGTTTTTT	CASMPSGIYGELFF
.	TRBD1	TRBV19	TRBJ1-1	TGTGCCAGTAGACGACAGGGCACTGAAGCTTTCTTT	CASRRQGTEAFF
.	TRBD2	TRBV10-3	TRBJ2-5	TGTGCCATCAGGGGGGGGGACGGACAAGAGACCCAGTACTTC	CAIRGGDGQETQYF
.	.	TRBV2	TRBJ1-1	TGTGCCACCGTGACGGGGGAGGTCACTGAAGCTTTCTTT	CATVTGEVTEAFF
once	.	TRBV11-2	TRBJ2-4	TGTGCCAGCAGCTCCCCGACAAGAATGAAAAACATTCAGTACTTC	CASSSPTRMKNIQYF
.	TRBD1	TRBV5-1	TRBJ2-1	TGCGCCAGCAGCTTTGGGACAGGGACGTACAATGAGCAGTTCTTC	CASSFGTGTYNEQFF
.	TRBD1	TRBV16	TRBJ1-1	TGTGCCAGCAGCCAATCAGGGACAGACACTGAAGCTTTCTTT	CASSQSGTDTEAFF
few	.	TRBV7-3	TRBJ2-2	TGTGCCAGCAGCCTGTCGAGCCTCGGGACCGGGGAGCTGTTTTTT	CASSLSSLGTGELFF
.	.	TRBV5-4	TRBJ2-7	TGTGCCAGCAGTAGGGGAAACACCGGGACAAACTACGAGCAGTACTTC	CASSRGNTGTNYEQYF
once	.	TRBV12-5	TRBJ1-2	TGTGCTAGTGGTTCAGGACAGCTCTATGGCTACACCTTC	CASGSGQLYGYTF
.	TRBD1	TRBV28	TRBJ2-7	TGTGCCAGCAGTTTAAGGCTGACAGGGGCCGGGTGGACCTACGAGCAGTACTTC	CASSLRLTGAGWTYEQYF
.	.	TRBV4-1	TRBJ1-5	TGCGCCAGCAGCCAAGGGTCTGGCAGGCTTCATCAGCCCCAGCATTTT	CASSQGSGRLHQPQHF
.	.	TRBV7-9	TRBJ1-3	TGTGCCAGCAGCTGGCCGCAGGAATCTGGAAACACCATATATTTT	CASSWPQESGNTIYF
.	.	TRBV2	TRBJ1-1	TGTGCCAGCAGTGAAGTGCGGGGAAACACTGAAGCTTTCTTT	CASSEVRGNTEAFF
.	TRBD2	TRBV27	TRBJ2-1	TGTGCCAGCAGTATCCTAGCGGGGCCCTACAATGAGCAGTTCTTC	CASSILAGPYNEQFF
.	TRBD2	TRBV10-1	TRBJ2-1	TGCGCCAGTCTAGCGGGAGCCTCCCTGGAGCAGTTCTTC	CASLAGASLEQFF
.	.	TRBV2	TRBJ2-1	TGTGCCAGCGGCTCGGGAGCGACTACCTACAATGAGCAGTTCTTC	CASGSGATTYNEQFF
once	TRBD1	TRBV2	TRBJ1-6	TGTGCCAGCAGTACCCGGACAGGGGCTGCGTATAATTCACCCCTCCACTTT	CASSTRTGAAYNSPLHF
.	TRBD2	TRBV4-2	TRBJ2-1	TGTGCCAGCAGCCAAGATGGTGGACTAGAGGCGTCTGAGCAGTTCTTC	CASSQDGGLEASEQFF
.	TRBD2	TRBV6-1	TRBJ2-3	TGTGCCAGCAGTGAATCCCTCCTAGCGGGTCGCACAGATACGCAGTATTTT	CASSESLLAGRTDTQYF
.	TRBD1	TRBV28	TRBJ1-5	TGTGCCAGCAGTTTAAACCGACTAGACAGGGGGCGAAATCAGCCCCAGCATTTT	CASSLNRLDRGRNQPQHF
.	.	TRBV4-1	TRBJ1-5	TGCGCCAGCAGCCAAGATTATTCTCTTAGCAATCAGCCCCAGCATTTT	CASSQDYSLSNQPQHF
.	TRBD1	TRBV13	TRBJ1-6	TGTGCCAGCCGGACAGGGAATAATTCACCCCTCCACTTT	CASRTGNNSPLHF
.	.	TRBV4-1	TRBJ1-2	TGCGCCAGCAGCCAAGGTCCGGGGAGGGCTAACTATGGCTACACCTTC	CASSQGPGRANYGYTF
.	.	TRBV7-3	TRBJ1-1	TGTGCCAGCAGCTTACAACTTTACCCGGACATGAACACTGAAGCTTTCTTT	CASSLQLYPDMNTEAFF
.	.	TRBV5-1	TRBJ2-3	TGCGCCAGCAGCTTGGAGTTGCGTAGCACAGATACGCAGTATTTT	CASSLELRSTDTQYF
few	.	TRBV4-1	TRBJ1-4	TGCGCCAGCAGCCAATTCAGGGGTACTAATGAAAAACTGTTTTTT	CASSQFRGTNEKLFF
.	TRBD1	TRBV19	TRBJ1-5	TGTGCCAGTAGTCCCAGGACAGGCTATAGCAATCAGCCCCAGCATTTT	CASSPRTGYSNQPQHF
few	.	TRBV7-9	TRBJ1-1	TGTGCCAGCAGCTTAGTTCGGGGGATGAACACTGAAGCTTTCTTT	CASSLVRGMNTEAFF
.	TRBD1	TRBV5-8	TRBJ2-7	TGTGCCAGCAGCGCGGGACAGGGCCTCTCCTACGAGCAGTACTTC	CASSAGQGLSYEQYF
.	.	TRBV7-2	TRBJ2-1	TGTGCCAGCAGCTTATCCCGAAGTCTAGCGAGCTCCTACAATGAGCAGTTCTTC	CASSLSRSLASSYNEQFF
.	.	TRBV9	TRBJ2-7	TGTGCCAGCAGCGTCCGGGCAGGGCTTCTCGACGAGCAGTACTTC	CASSVRAGLLDEQYF
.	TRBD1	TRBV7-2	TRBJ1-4	TGTGCCAGCAGCTCAGGTCTCAACAGGGGGCCTGATGAAAAACTGTTTTTT	CASSSGLNRGPDEKLFF
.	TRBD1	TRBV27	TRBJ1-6	TGTGCCAGCAGTAAAACATCCGGGACAGTTAATTCACCCCTCCACTTT	CASSKTSGTVNSPLHF
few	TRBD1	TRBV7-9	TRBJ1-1	TGTGCCAGCAGCTTGGGGACAGAGGGGACTGAAGCTTTCTTT	CASSLGTEGTEAFF
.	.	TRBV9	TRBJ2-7	TGTGCCAGCAGCGTAGGAGGGTGGGATTCCTACGAGCAGTACTTC	CASSVGGWDSYEQYF
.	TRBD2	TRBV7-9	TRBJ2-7	TGTGCCAGCAGCCGGACTAGCGGGAGAAGCTCCTACGAGCAGTACTTC	CASSRTSGRSSYEQYF
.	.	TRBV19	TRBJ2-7	TGTGCCAGTAGCCTCAGGGGACGCCTATACGAGCAGTACTTC	CASSLRGRLYEQYF